The text below deals with one T cell receptor beta chain. With V trimmed by 4 bases and J by 2 bases, 3 bases remained unmatched. Germline V gene data show CDR1 as SGHDN and CDR2 as FVKESK. This CDR3 region has 15 residues. This record comes from a study of T cells in Graves' hyperthyroidism and ophthalmopathy. The investigators amplified TCR beta CDR3 regions from RNA transcripts. First-round RT-PCR targeting the TCR CDR3 was performed with the HTBI primer set. Each CDR3 protein is one row after TCRdb ran MiXCR on the multiplex PCR reads. The sample contains a few hundred thousand distinct CDR3 sequences, 15% to 17% of which appear only once.

The receptor was isolated from a woman aged 25 to 45 with Graves' hyperthyroidism. This rearrangement joins TRBV14 to TRBJ2-3; 10 bases align to TRBD2. Input material: blood. The CDR3 DNA follows: TGTGCCAGCAGCCCGACTAGCGGGTACACAGATACGCAGTATTTT. Translated, it gives CASSPTSGYTDTQYF.